The rows below give T cell receptor beta chains drawn from one sample of a study of T cell responses to AZD1222 COVID-19 vaccine. Generated by immunoSEQ multiplex PCR, the TCRdb table keeps only in-frame clones and is missing some. The sample contains 200,000 to 300,000 clones, approximately 93% of which appear only once. The sample consisted of peripheral blood, taken on day 0 of AZD1222 vaccination. Receptor source: an adult in good health. CDR3s include the opening cysteine and the closing phenylalanine or tryptophan. A D gene is named only where the DNA matches it firmly. Part of the rows lack a size; the others show once, few, many or a class for expanded clones.

j_call clone_size d_call v_call cdr3_nt cdr3_aa
TRBJ1-5 once NA TRBV27 TGTGCCAGCAGTTTAGACAGGCTTTATCAGCCCCAGCATTTT CASSLDRLYQPQHF
TRBJ2-7 NA TRBD1 TRBV7-8 TGTGCCAGCAGCGCATGGGGACAGGGGGCTCGTAGGAGCTCCTACGAGCAGTACTTC CASSAWGQGARRSSYEQYF
TRBJ2-1 NA NA TRBV11-2 TGTGCCAGCAGCAAAAATCCGGGACTCGCCTACAATGAGCAGTTCTTC CASSKNPGLAYNEQFF
TRBJ1-5 once TRBD1 TRBV4-3 TGCGCCAGCAGCCAAGAGGCAGGGGGTTATCAGCCCCAGCATTTT CASSQEAGGYQPQHF
TRBJ1-5 NA TRBD1 TRBV28 TGTGCCAGCAGTTTGTATGCGTGGGGACAGTCAAATCAGCCCCAGCATTTT CASSLYAWGQSNQPQHF
TRBJ1-4 NA NA TRBV6-5 TGTGCCAGCAGTTACTCGGGGTCAACTAATGAAAAACTGTTTTTT CASSYSGSTNEKLFF
TRBJ1-3 NA NA TRBV21-1 TGTGCCAGCAGCAAAGCGCTTCGAGGGACGGACACCATATATTTT CASSKALRGTDTIYF
TRBJ1-6 NA NA TRBV7-9 TGTGCCAGCAGCTTGCACTCTATCCCGGGGCCCGGCATCAACTCACCCCTCCACTTT CASSLHSIPGPGINSPLHF
TRBJ2-1 NA NA TRBV7-8 TGTGCCAGCAGCTTAGAACGCAGGGGTCGGGTGTCCTACAATGAGCAGTTCTTC CASSLERRGRVSYNEQFF
TRBJ1-4 NA TRBD1 TRBV5-1 TGCGCCAGCAGCCAAGGACAGGGAGGGGAAAAACTGTTTTTT CASSQGQGGEKLFF
TRBJ1-4 NA TRBD1 TRBV28 TGTGCCAGCAGTTTAACCAACAGGGGAGATGAAAAACTGTTTTTT CASSLTNRGDEKLFF
TRBJ2-7 NA NA TRBV7-9 TGTGCCAGCAGCCAAACGGGACGACCGATACAGTACTTC CASSQTGRPIQYF
TRBJ1-1 NA TRBD1 TRBV7-2 TGTGCCAGCAGTTTCCCGGACAGGGGATTGAGGACTGAAGCTTTCTTT CASSFPDRGLRTEAFF
TRBJ2-1 NA TRBD2 TRBV11-2 TGTGCCAGCAGCTTAGAGGGACTAGTTATGGGTGAGCAGTTCTTC CASSLEGLVMGEQFF
TRBJ1-5 NA NA TRBV6-5 TGTGCCAGCAGCCCCTCGGCAGCAAATTATCAGCCCCAGCATTTT CASSPSAANYQPQHF
TRBJ2-7 NA NA TRBV24-1 TGTGCCACCAGTGATCCCCGCTCCGAGCAGTACTTC CATSDPRSEQYF
TRBJ1-5 NA NA TRBV6-1 TGTGCCAGCAGTGAAAGGGCTCAGCCCCAGCATTTT CASSERAQPQHF
TRBJ1-1 NA NA TRBV20-1 TGCAGTGCTAGAGTTGAAGCTTTCTTT CSARVEAFF
TRBJ1-5 NA NA TRBV3-1/TRBV3-2 TGTGCCAGCAGCCAAGGCAGGGGAGGTCAGCCCCAGCATTTT CASSQGRGGQPQHF
TRBJ1-2 NA NA TRBV3-1/TRBV3-2 TGTGCCAGCAGCCAAGATGGCGGGAACTATGGCTACACCTTC CASSQDGGNYGYTF
TRBJ1-2 NA NA TRBV5-4 TGTGCCAGCAGCTTGTCGGAAGGCTATGGCTACACCTTC CASSLSEGYGYTF
TRBJ2-2 NA NA TRBV24-1 TGTGCCACAGGGTCGGGGATCGGGGAGCTGTTTTTT CATGSGIGELFF
TRBJ1-2 NA NA TRBV5-1 TGCGCCAGCAGCTTACAAGCTAACTATGGCTACACCTTC CASSLQANYGYTF
TRBJ1-3 NA TRBD1 TRBV18 TGTGCCAGCTCACCGGACAGGGAGAACACCATATATTTT CASSPDRENTIYF
TRBJ1-6 NA TRBD1 TRBV6-5 TGTGCCAGCACCCCCGGGACAGACAATTCACCCCTCCACTTT CASTPGTDNSPLHF
TRBJ1-4 NA NA TRBV29-1 TGCAGCGTCCCTACTGGCCCAACTAATGAAAAACTGTTTTTT CSVPTGPTNEKLFF
TRBJ1-2 NA NA TRBV5-1 TGCGCCAGCAGCCTCCACCAGGGGACGGATGGCTACACCTTC CASSLHQGTDGYTF
TRBJ2-5 NA NA TRBV7-9 TGTGCCAGCACCCGTGTCGGGGTTGGAGAGACCCAGTACTTC CASTRVGVGETQYF
TRBJ1-2 NA NA TRBV5-4 TGTGCCAGCAGCGCATACTCGCGCCCTACCCAGGGCTACACCTTC CASSAYSRPTQGYTF
TRBJ2-6 NA NA TRBV5-1 TGCGCCAGCAGCGCGGGACTGCTCTCTGGGGCCAACGTCCTGACTTTC CASSAGLLSGANVLTF
TRBJ1-1 few TRBD1 TRBV30 TGTGCCTGGGACAGGGGGGGCACTGAAGCTTTCTTT CAWDRGGTEAFF
TRBJ2-3 NA NA TRBV7-3 TGTGCCAGCAGCCCCCGGCTACAGGGTCTTCCAAGGGATACGCAGTATTTT CASSPRLQGLPRDTQYF
TRBJ1-1 NA TRBD1 TRBV6-5 TGTGCCAGCAGCTTGGGACAGGGAAGAACTGAAGCTTTCTTT CASSLGQGRTEAFF